This section outlines one T cell receptor beta chain sequence together with its context. This clone showed up just once. Its antigen remains undetermined. No base quality values were provided; no much bigger clone lies one nucleotide off. This record belongs to a study of blood T cell repertoires in COVID-19 (dated by TCRdb to 2020 to 2022). As for the study more broadly: Samples from collaborators originated in the United States, Italy and Spain and spanned both the acute and convalescent phases of COVID-19. Deeply sampled blood TCRbeta repertoires from subjects exposed to, actively infected with, or recovered from COVID-19 were included in the dataset. The repertoires were made available in a free public database intended to serve as a resource for research on the immune response to SARS-CoV-2. The samples were drawn from two sources: the first 160 participants of the ongoing ImmuneRACE study, and about 1,300 subjects contributed by 6 global collaborators. The material from the prospective study consisted of cDNA or gDNA derived from T cells, B-cell-depleted T cells, or PBMCs. HLA class I and class II types, where available, came from metadata supplied by the sample provider rather than from assay-based typing. A de-identified subject ID, COVID-19 status, age in years and sex were almost always included in the sample metadata.

The immunoSEQ Assay, a bias-controlled multiplex PCR, was used to amplify TCRbeta CDR3 regions from genomic DNA. As for the original processing: Within the assay, amplification of reference gene primers was used to estimate how many nucleated cells each sample contained. Sequence reads were collapsed and filtered to measure the absolute abundance of every unique TCRbeta CDR3 rearrangement. For each sample, productive Simpson clonality was calculated as the square root of Simpson's diversity index over productive rearrangements. The clones in this table, taken by TCRdb from immuneACCESS, are in-frame only. Not every clone is retained; where verified, under half of the shortfall comes from an unresolved V gene, and the cause of the rest is unknown. That table supplies the V and J calls and clone size; D and trimming were determined from the DNA. The sample table records about 300,000 clones; approximately 89% of these occur just once. The ten largest clones represent roughly 2.9% of the sample.

The CDR3 holds 16 amino acids from the cysteine to the phenylalanine. Solely the CDR3 DNA is kept, with 48 bases framed from the first base. V ends up 5 bases short and J 7 bases short, with an unmatched junction base count of 11. According to the germline V gene, CDR1 reads SGHAT and CDR2 reads FQNNGV. The investigation overall reported the following: Clinical and demographic metadata were provided uncurated, with the amount varying by source and participant.

Participants in the prospective study were aged about 18 to 95 years, lived in 20 to 30 United States geographic areas, and enrolled through a virtual design. Cohort assignment in the prospective study relied on participant-reported clinical history from a screening survey and a study questionnaire. Exposed participants were defined as having been in contact with someone with a PCR-confirmed or clinician-diagnosed COVID-19 case within 2 weeks of study entry. Mobile phlebotomists in the prospective study collected whole blood, serum and a nasopharyngeal or oropharyngeal swab from every participant. Prospective study participants could optionally give additional blood draws and questionnaires over an approximately two-month period. Blood samples from the prospective study were shipped frozen or at room temperature prior to DNA extraction.

The sample taken for sequencing was PBMCs or T cells enriched from blood (not recorded which). This clonotype was sampled from a woman aged 45-59 years who had been exposed to COVID-19. The rearranged segments are TRBV11-2 and TRBJ1-3; 10 of the junction bases match TRBD1. The CDR3 protein is CASSATTGQGWNTIYF. The bases are TGTGCCAGCAGCGCAACTACGGGACAGGGGTGGAACACCATATATTTT.